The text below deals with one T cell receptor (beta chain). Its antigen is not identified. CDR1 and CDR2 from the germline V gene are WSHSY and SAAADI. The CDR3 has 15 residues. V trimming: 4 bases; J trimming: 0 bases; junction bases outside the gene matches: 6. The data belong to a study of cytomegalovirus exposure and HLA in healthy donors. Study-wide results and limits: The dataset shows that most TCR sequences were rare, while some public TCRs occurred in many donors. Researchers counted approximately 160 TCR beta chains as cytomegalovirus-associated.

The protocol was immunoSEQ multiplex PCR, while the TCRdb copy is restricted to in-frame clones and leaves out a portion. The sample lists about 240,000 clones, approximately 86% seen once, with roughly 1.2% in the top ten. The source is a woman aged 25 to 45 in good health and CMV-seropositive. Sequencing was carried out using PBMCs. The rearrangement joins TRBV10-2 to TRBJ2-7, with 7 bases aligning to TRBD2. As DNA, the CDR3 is TGCGCCAGCAGTGTAGAGGGAGGGCCCTCCTACGAGCAGTACTTC. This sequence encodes CASSVEGGPSYEQYF.